This T cell receptor beta chain was found in a study of cytomegalovirus exposure and HLA in healthy donors. Study-level results: The authors considered a cluster of highly shared sequence variants likely to be a sequencing artifact.

This PCR relied on a set of 60 Vbeta primers and 13 Jbeta primers. Data came from immunoSEQ multiplex PCR; TCRdb stores just in-frame clones and leaves some out. The repertoire consists of under 150,000 clones, with about 81% occurring once and the leading ten covering 5.9%. With respect to this clone: Its cognate antigen is unknown.

Germline CDR1 reads SGHRS; CDR2 reads YFSETQ. Trimming cost V 1 base and J 6 bases; bases outside gene matches: 6. The CDR3 is 15 residues long. The receptor was derived from a woman between 40 and 50 years old in good health and CMV-seropositive. The chain joins TRBV5-1 to TRBJ2-4; 8 nucleotides line up with TRBD1. The material sequenced was PBMCs. The CDR3 coding sequence is TGCGCCAGCAGCTTGATCGAACAGGGGGGAAACATTCAGTACTTC. This translates into CASSLIEQGGNIQYF. The full variable domain, its missing parts supplied by reference TRBV5-1 and TRBJ2-4, is KAGVTQTPRYLIKTRGQQVTLSCSPISGHRSVSWYQQTPGQGLQFLFEYFSETQRNKGNFPGRFSGRQFSNSRSEMNVSTLELGDSALYLCASSLIEQGGNIQYFGAGTRLSVL.